The 21 T cell receptor beta chains presented below share a single source sample, sequenced in a study of blood T cell repertoires in COVID-19. Method: immunoSEQ multiplex PCR; TCRdb's copy keeps in-frame clones and lacks some. The sample has 140,000 to 150,000 clones; more than 75% are singletons. Sequencing input: peripheral blood. The origin of the receptors is an elderly man with acute or convalescent COVID-19.

V and J are TRBV3-1 (or the pseudogene TRBV3-2) and TRBJ1-1; D not resolved. Germline-derived CDR1 and CDR2 are LGHDT and YNNKEL (reference sequence). V shed 3 bases and J shed 4 bases, with 6 bases lying between them. The CDR3 spans 12 residues. For the CDR3, the DNA is TGTGCCAGCAGCCACCGCGGCACTGAAGCTTTCTTT. Its translation: CASSHRGTEAFF.

The J gene is TRBJ1-1, the V gene TRBV19; 11 bases are shared with TRBD1. The CDR3 is 12 residues long. Germline V lookup: CDR1 LNHDA, CDR2 SQIVND (reference sequence). V lost 3 bases to trimming and J lost 10 bases; unmatched junction nucleotides: 1. CDR3 coding DNA: TGTGCCAGTAGTATTGGGACAGGGGGAGCTTTCTTT. The encoded protein is CASSIGTGGAFF.

The genes are TRBV4-2 and TRBJ1-1, with D maybe TRBD1 (5 bases). Trimming pared 6 bases from V and 3 bases from J, leaving 11 bases between. Germline V lookup: CDR1 LGHNA, CDR2 YNFKEQ. The CDR3 runs to 13 residues. The CDR3 here is CASSFVGDTEAFF. The DNA of the CDR3 is TGTGCCAGCAGTTTTGTAGGGGACACTGAAGCTTTCTTT.

This rearrangement joins TRBV19 to TRBJ1-5; D uncertain. The CDR3 consists of 15 residues. Germline CDR1 is LNHDA and CDR2 is SQIVND (reference sequence). Trimming left V 6 bases short and J 2 bases short, with 14 bases between. Written as DNA, the CDR3 is TGTGCCAGTAGAGCCGAGGGTGGCCGCAATCAGCCCCAGCATTTT. Translated, it gives CASRAEGGRNQPQHF.

This chain uses TRBV5-8 with TRBJ2-7, with TRBD2 matching over 14 bases. CDR1 and CDR2 (germline): SGHTS, YDEGEE. The length of the CDR3 is 17 residues. V shed 4 bases and J 5 bases; nucleotides not matched to a gene: 11. CDR3 region: CASSRMTSGGALHEQYF. In DNA form, the CDR3 reads TGTGCCAGCAGCCGAATGACTAGCGGGGGGGCCCTGCACGAGCAGTACTTC.

V gene TRBV24-1 combines with J gene TRBJ2-1; 9 positions match TRBD2. Per germline, CDR1 KGHDR and CDR2 SFDVKD. The CDR3 is 13 residues long. The junction had 4 bases not matched to a gene; V was cut back by 7 bases and J by 7 bases. The CDR3 loop reads CATRGLAENEQFF. In DNA form, the CDR3 reads TGTGCCACCAGGGGACTAGCCGAGAATGAGCAGTTCTTC.

The V and J genes are TRBV27 and TRBJ2-5; no definite D call. The CDR3 runs to 13 residues. Germline-derived CDR1 and CDR2 are MNHEY and SMNVEV (reference sequence). The germline V and J ends were trimmed by 5 bases and 0 bases, with 7 bases remaining between them. CDR3 region: CASSPPNQETQYF. CDR3 nucleotides: TGTGCCAGCAGTCCGCCTAACCAAGAGACCCAGTACTTC.

This clone was picked up a small number of times. The V and J genes are TRBV27 and TRBJ2-7; 8 bases are shared with TRBD1. V lost 4 bases and J lost 2; bases outside the gene matches: 4. Germline CDR1 is MNHEY and CDR2 is SMNVEV (reference sequence). The CDR3 is made up of 14 amino acids. CDR3 sequence: CASSSGQGPYEQYF. The DNA for the CDR3 is TGTGCCAGCAGTTCCGGACAGGGACCCTACGAGCAGTACTTC.

V usage is TRBV5-5 and J usage is TRBJ2-1, with D unclear. The V and J ends lost 0 bases and 8 bases respectively, with 6 bases between them. The CDR3 has 12 residues. Germline V CDR1 and CDR2: SGHKS, YYEKEE (reference sequence). The CDR3 protein is CASSLAFDEQFF. CDR3 nucleotide sequence: TGTGCCAGCAGCTTGGCCTTCGATGAGCAGTTCTTC.

This clone occurred once. The chain recombines TRBV14 with TRBJ1-2; D might be TRBD1 (5 bases). Trimming stripped 2 bases from V and 4 bases from J, with 8 bases between. The germline gives CDR1 SGHDN, CDR2 FVKESK. The CDR3 extends over 13 amino acids. The DNA of the CDR3 is TGTGCCAGCAGCCAATTCCAGGGCTATGGCTACACCTTC. Translation: CASSQFQGYGYTF.

J is TRBJ2-1 and V is TRBV29-1; D may be TRBD2 (5 bases). Germline lookup yields CDR1 SQVTM and CDR2 ANQGSEA. V was cut by 6 bases and J by 4 bases, with 13 bases left in between. The CDR3 extends over 13 amino acids. The CDR3, as DNA: TGCAGCGTGGTCACCGGGGTATACAATGAGCAGTTCTTC. This encodes CSVVTGVYNEQFF.

CDR3 residues: CASGIGVNYGYTF. DNA for the CDR3: TGTGCCAGCGGGATCGGGGTAAACTATGGCTACACCTTC. This chain uses TRBV6-5 with TRBJ1-2; D unclear. This CDR3 comprises 13 residues. Per germline, CDR1 MNHEY and CDR2 SVGAGI. Deletions cut 8 bases from V and 2 bases from J, with 12 bases between.

This chain links TRBV19 with TRBJ1-1, with D tentatively TRBD1 (5 bases). Trimming pared 2 bases from V and 5 bases from J, leaving 9 bases between. This CDR3 region has 13 residues. Germline V lookup: CDR1 LNHDA, CDR2 SQIVND (reference sequence). CDR3 amino acids: CASSIQGQTEAFF. DNA for the CDR3: TGTGCCAGTAGTATACAGGGTCAAACTGAAGCTTTCTTT.

This chain uses TRBV6-1 with TRBJ1-3, with D hard to call. Trimming cost V 3 bases and J 6 bases, with 15 bases left between them. This CDR3 region has 15 residues. From germline, CDR1 is MNHNS and CDR2 SASEGT. CDR3 coding DNA: TGTGCCAGCAGTGACCGAACAGCTCGGGAAAACACCATATATTTT. Translated, it gives CASSDRTARENTIYF.

The chain links TRBV28 to TRBJ1-4; the match to TRBD1 covers 7 bases. The V gene's germline CDR1 is MDHEN and CDR2 SYDVKM. Trimming removed 6 bases from V and 8 bases from J; junction bases left unmatched: 9. CDR3 length: 14 residues. The DNA of the CDR3 is TGTGCCAGCAGCTCAGGGGGTGCCAAGGAAAAACTGTTTTTT. Residues: CASSSGGAKEKLFF.

Only one count was recorded for this clone. The chain uses TRBV27 and TRBJ1-1; 7 nucleotides line up with TRBD1. Germline V lookup: CDR1 MNHEY, CDR2 SMNVEV (reference sequence). J gave up 2 bases and V 5 bases, and 5 bases lay outside the gene matches. The CDR3 extends over 14 amino acids. The chain's CDR3 is CASSQGTANTEAFF. CDR3 in DNA: TGTGCCAGCAGTCAAGGGACAGCCAACACTGAAGCTTTCTTT.

The sample holds a few counts of this clone. This chain links TRBV28 with TRBJ1-1; D gene unclear. In germline, CDR1 is MDHEN, CDR2 SYDVKM. V lost 1 base, J lost 0 bases, and 9 bases lay in between. The CDR3 is 15 amino acids. The DNA for the CDR3 is TGTGCCAGCAGTTTATTGGTCAGTTTGAACACTGAAGCTTTCTTT. Translated: CASSLLVSLNTEAFF.

The chain couples TRBV29-1 to TRBJ2-1; D is possibly TRBD1 (6 bases). There are 11 residues in the CDR3. In germline, CDR1 is SQVTM, CDR2 ANQGSEA. With 5 bases removed from V and 5 bases from J, the gap between germline ends came to 7 bases. Here the CDR3 reads CSVRQDNEQFF. DNA of the CDR3: TGCAGCGTTAGACAGGACAATGAGCAGTTCTTC.

This sequence joins TRBV6-6 and TRBJ2-7, with D maybe TRBD2 (6 bases). The V end lost 6 bases, the J end lost 3 bases, and 18 bases lay between the germline ends. Germline V gene lookup returns CDR1 MNHNY and CDR2 SVGAGI (reference sequence). The CDR3 covers 15 residues. CDR3 bases: TGTGCCAGCAGCCCGGGCCAGGAGGGCTACTACGAGCAGTACTTC. Its translation: CASSPGQEGYYEQYF.

This chain joins TRBV28 and TRBJ2-3, with 10 bases identical to TRBD2. V dropped 2 bases and J dropped 1; count of bases not matched to a gene: 9. Germline values: CDR1 MDHEN, CDR2 SYDVKM. The CDR3 has 18 amino acids. For the CDR3, the DNA is TGTGCCAGCAGTTTAGGGTCTAGCGGGAGTTCCCGCACAGATACGCAGTATTTT. It yields the protein CASSLGSSGSSRTDTQYF.

The chain combines TRBV2 with TRBJ2-3; 12 bases fit TRBD2. Trimming cost V 4 bases and J 8 bases; bases outside gene matches: 7. The germline V gene has CDR1 SNHLY and CDR2 FYNNEI. CDR3 length: 15 residues. CDR3 loop: CASSGGGLAGSTQYF. The CDR3 DNA is TGTGCCAGCAGTGGTGGGGGACTAGCGGGTTCTACGCAGTATTTT.